This TCR beta chain was observed in a study of CD8+ T cells in alopecia areata (dated by TCRdb to between 2017 and 2018). With regard to the full study: Treated patients were enrolled in an open-label pilot trial of oral tofacitinib, 5 to 10 mg twice daily, for moderate-to-severe alopecia areata. Tofacitinib was given for 6 to 18 months, followed by 6 months of follow-up off drug to assess delayed response and recurrence. The SALT score, which quantifies the percentage of affected scalp surface area, was used to measure disease severity in treated patients. To study T cell clonal expansion in alopecia areata, the researchers applied high-throughput TCRbeta sequencing to both the C3H/HeJ mouse model and human patients. On the human side, TCRbeta sequencing was run on scalp tissue and on sorted CD4+ and CD8+ peripheral blood T cells from healthy controls and from alopecia areata patients with either patchy or totalis/universalis disease. Biopsies were taken from tofacitinib-treated patients at baseline and at 4 and 24 weeks of treatment, and a later scalp biopsy was taken in several of the tofacitinib-treated patients. Clonality in the scalp was compared among normal scalp (n=4), patchy alopecia areata scalp (n=8), and alopecia totalis/universalis scalp (n=8). RNA was obtained with the PAXgene miRNA kit for fixed scalp, the miRNeasy kit for PBMCs, and the RNeasy kit for mouse skin. TCRbeta CDR3 regions were amplified by immunoSEQ multiplex PCR with 35 Vbeta forward and 13 Jbeta reverse primers.

The library was prepared using the immunoSEQ multiplex PCR assay. For TCR sequencing, RNA was extracted from every sample and reverse transcribed into cDNA to serve as template. First-strand cDNA was synthesized with SuperScript III using a 2:1 mix of oligo-dT and random hexamers. A synthetic immune receptor repertoire was used to measure amplification bias, and any remaining bias was corrected computationally. The authors processed their data as follows. Raw reads were preprocessed to remove errors, and CDR3 was defined by IMGT conventions from the conserved cysteine to phenylalanine. Clonality was calculated as 1 minus Shannon entropy normalized by log2 of the number of productive unique TCRs. CD4 or CD8 identity of scalp clones was inferred by cross-referencing scalp TCRbeta sequences with sorted blood CD4 and CD8 repertoires. TCRdb provides this immuneACCESS table in a form limited to in-frame rearrangements. Some clones are lacking; in checked studies, under half of them reflect an unresolved V gene, and why the rest are absent is not known. V and J calls and clone size are copied from that table; D and trimming were computed from the DNA. For this sample the table gives about 290,000 clones, of which roughly 60% were detected only once. The top ten clones comprise around 1.8% of the sample.

Concerning this clone: Its cognate antigen has yet to be identified. No much larger clone exists at a distance of one base, and base qualities are not known.

The CDR3 contains 15 residues, cysteine and phenylalanine counted. The read is trimmed to its CDR3 DNA, 45 bases read in frame from base 1. The junction shows trimming of 4 bases on V and 2 bases on J, plus 14 bases between the germline ends. The CDR1 and CDR2 encoded by the germline V gene are SNHLY and FYNNEI. On the study overall, not on this receptor specifically: Scalp TCR repertoire analysis is complicated because resident alphabeta T cells in normal human skin are also sequenced, whereas mouse skin is dominated by gammadelta T cells. Compared with normal scalp, lesional scalp, particularly in alopecia totalis/universalis, had higher clonality and more expanded CD8+ clones, which suggests antigenic drive. Because the treated cohort was small and included a single nonresponder, larger studies are needed to assess links between baseline CD8+ expansion and response. Shared TCR sequences between patients were less evident than in mice, which may be partly attributable to HLA diversity in the patient population. During tofacitinib treatment, many expanded lesional clones remained in scalp and blood, and this persistence may partly explain relapse after treatment is stopped. Scalp clonality and the number of expanded CD8+ clones among the top 100 scalp clones were significantly decreased by tofacitinib.

This sample's time point label indicates: less than 25 weeks on oral tofacitinib. Per the publication, the treatment or condition label means: oral pan-JAK inhibitor, 5-10 mg twice daily. Lesional scalp punch biopsies and peripheral blood were collected from alopecia areata patients. PBMCs were isolated by density centrifugation and stained for CD3, CD4 and CD8, after which CD4+ and CD8+ T cells were sorted on a FACSAria. The sequence was collected from a human donor with alopecia areata. Specimen: CD4+ T cells sorted from blood, collected at week 24, from a patient treated with tofacitinib. The sequence links TRBV2 to TRBJ2-5; TRBD1 might be the D gene, on 6 matching bases. The CDR3 loop reads CASSGRGQRQETQYF. DNA sequence: TGTGCCAGCAGTGGTAGGGGACAACGTCAAGAGACCCAGTACTTC.